This T cell receptor (beta chain) appears in the sequencing data of a study of blood T cell repertoires in COVID-19. Overall study context: There were acute and convalescent COVID-19 samples, and they came from the United States, Italy and Spain. Sources were T cells, B-cell-depleted T cells, or PBMCs; the material itself was cDNA or gDNA.

Under the authors' procedure: Estimated nucleated cell counts came from reference gene primer amplification. This table comes from immunoSEQ multiplex PCR, and its TCRdb copy is limited to in-frame clones, with some not included. The V and J calls and clone size come from that table; D and trimming were worked out from the DNA. The sample has 200,000 to 300,000 clones; approximately 84% are singletons. The V gene lost 6 bases and the J gene lost 1 base, with 9 bases spanning the gap. This CDR3 is 13 amino acids long. Germline values: CDR1 ENHRY, CDR2 SYGVKD. Sequences were obtained from peripheral blood. The receptor comes from a man aged 45-65 years with acute or convalescent COVID-19. The chain combines TRBV10-3 with TRBJ1-1; the D is unclear. In DNA form, the CDR3 reads TGTGCCATCAGGGTCGGGGAGAACACTGAAGCTTTCTTT. Protein product: CAIRVGENTEAFF.